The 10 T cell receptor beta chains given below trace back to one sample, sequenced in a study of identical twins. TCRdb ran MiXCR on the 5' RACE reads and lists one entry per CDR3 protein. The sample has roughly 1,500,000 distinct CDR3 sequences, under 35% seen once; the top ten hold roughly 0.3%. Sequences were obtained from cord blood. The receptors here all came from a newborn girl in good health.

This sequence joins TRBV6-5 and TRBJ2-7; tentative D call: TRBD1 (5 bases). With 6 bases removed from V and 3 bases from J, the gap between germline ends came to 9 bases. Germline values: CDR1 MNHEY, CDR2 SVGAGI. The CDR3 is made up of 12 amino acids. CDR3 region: CASRGRDYEQYF. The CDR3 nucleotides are TGTGCCAGCAGAGGCAGGGACTACGAGCAGTACTTC.

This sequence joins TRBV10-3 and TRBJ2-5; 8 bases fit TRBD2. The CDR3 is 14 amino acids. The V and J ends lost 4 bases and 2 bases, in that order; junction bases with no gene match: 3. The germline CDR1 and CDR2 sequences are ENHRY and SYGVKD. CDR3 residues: CAISGIAGQETQYF. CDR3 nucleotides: TGTGCCATCAGTGGGATAGCGGGGCAAGAGACCCAGTACTTC.

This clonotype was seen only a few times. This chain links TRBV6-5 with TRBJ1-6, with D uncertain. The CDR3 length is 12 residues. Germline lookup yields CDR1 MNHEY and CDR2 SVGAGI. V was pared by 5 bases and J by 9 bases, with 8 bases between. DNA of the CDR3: TGTGCCAGCAGTGGAAGGAGTTCACCCCTCCACTTT. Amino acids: CASSGRSSPLHF.

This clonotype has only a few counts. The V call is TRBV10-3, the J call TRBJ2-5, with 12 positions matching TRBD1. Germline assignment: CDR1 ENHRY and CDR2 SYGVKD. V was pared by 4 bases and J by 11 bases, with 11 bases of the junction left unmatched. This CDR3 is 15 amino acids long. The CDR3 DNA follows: TGTGCCATCAGTGCCCTGGGACAGGGGGCGTTTAAGCAGTACTTC. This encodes CAISALGQGAFKQYF.

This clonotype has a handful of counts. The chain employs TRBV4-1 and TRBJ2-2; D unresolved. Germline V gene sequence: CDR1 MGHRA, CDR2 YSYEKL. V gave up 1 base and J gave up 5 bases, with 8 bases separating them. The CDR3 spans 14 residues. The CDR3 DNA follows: TGCGCCAGCAGCCAAGGGTGGTGGACCGGGGAGCTGTTTTTT. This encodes CASSQGWWTGELFF.

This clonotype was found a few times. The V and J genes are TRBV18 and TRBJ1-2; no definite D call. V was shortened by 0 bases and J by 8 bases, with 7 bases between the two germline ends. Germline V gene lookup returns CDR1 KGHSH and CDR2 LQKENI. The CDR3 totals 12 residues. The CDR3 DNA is TGTGCCAGCTCACCACCAGGAGAAGGCTACACCTTC. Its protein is CASSPPGEGYTF.

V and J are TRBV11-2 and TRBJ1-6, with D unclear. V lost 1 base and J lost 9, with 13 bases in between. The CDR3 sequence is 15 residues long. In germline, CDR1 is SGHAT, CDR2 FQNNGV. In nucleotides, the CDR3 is TGTGCCAGCAGCTTAGGGGCGGGTCGAGGTTCACCCCTCCACTTT. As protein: CASSLGAGRGSPLHF.

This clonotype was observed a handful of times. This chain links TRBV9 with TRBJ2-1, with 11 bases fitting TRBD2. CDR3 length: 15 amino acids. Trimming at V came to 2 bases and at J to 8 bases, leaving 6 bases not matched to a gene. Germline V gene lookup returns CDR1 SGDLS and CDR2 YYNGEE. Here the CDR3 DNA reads TGTGCCAGCAGCGTTAGCGGGGGGGCTGCCTATGAGCAGTTCTTC. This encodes CASSVSGGAAYEQFF.

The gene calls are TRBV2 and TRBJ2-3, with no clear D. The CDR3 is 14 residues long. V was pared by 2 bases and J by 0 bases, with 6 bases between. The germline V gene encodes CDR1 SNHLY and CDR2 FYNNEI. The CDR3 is CASSEMGSTDTQYF. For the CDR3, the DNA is TGTGCCAGCAGTGAAATGGGGAGCACAGATACGCAGTATTTT.

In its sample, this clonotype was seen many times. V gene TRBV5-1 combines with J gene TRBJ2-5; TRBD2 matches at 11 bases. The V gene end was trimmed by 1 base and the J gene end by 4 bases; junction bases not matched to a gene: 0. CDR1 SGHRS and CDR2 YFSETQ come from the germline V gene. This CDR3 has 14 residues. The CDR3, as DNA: TGCGCCAGCAGCTTGACTAGCGGGGGAGAGACCCAGTACTTC. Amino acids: CASSLTSGGETQYF.